The 5 T cell receptor beta chains below were found in one sample sequenced in a study of CD8 T cells in ankylosing spondylitis. Notes on the study in general: Seemingly distinctive of ankylosing spondylitis blood was a TCR beta motif formed by eight highly homologous variants.

The antigens of these receptors remain unknown. MiXCR, applied by TCRdb to the 5' RACE reads, yields one record per CDR3 protein. The repertoire includes roughly 670,000 distinct CDR3 sequences, about 20% of them detected once, and 19% sits in the top ten. The sample consisted of blood, either unsorted or a sorted T cell fraction (not recorded which). The receptors were sampled from a male donor with ankylosing spondylitis.

This clonotype was observed many times. The chain carries TRBV29-1 and TRBJ2-7; the match to TRBD1 covers 9 bases. There are 16 residues in the CDR3. J was trimmed by 1 base and V by 8 bases; bases with no gene match: 15. Germline CDR1 SQVTM, CDR2 ANQGSEA. The CDR3 DNA reads as TGCAGCCTATGGACCGGGACAGGGAGTAATTCCTACGAGCAGTACTTC. Amino acid sequence: CSLWTGTGSNSYEQYF.

This clonotype was recorded many times. The V gene is TRBV12-3 or TRBV12-4, the J gene TRBJ1-4, with a possible D match to TRBD1 (6 bases). The CDR3 loop spans 14 amino acids. Trimming stripped 1 base from V and 8 bases from J, with 11 bases between. The CDR3 sequence is CASSLGQAGEKLFF. In nucleotides, the CDR3 is TGTGCCAGCAGTTTAGGACAGGCAGGAGAAAAACTGTTTTTT.

The chain joins TRBV6-1 to TRBJ1-2; D is unclear. V gave up 0 bases and J gave up 9 bases, with 8 bases separating them. Germline V gene sequence: CDR1 MNHNS, CDR2 SASEGT. The CDR3 is 12 residues long. CDR3 nucleotides: TGTGCCAGCAGTGAAGCCGCAACGCGCTACACCTTC. It translates to CASSEAATRYTF.

A few counts support this clonotype. The V call is TRBV2, the J call TRBJ1-2; D is possibly TRBD1 (5 bases). Deletions cut 1 base from V and 3 bases from J, with 12 bases between. The CDR3 is 15 amino acids. Per germline, CDR1 SNHLY and CDR2 FYNNEI. CDR3 nucleotides: TGTGCCAGCAGTGAAGGGCAGGGAAGGTACTATGGCTACACCTTC. As protein: CASSEGQGRYYGYTF.

This clonotype was detected only a few times. The J gene is TRBJ1-1, the V gene TRBV11-1; 8 bases line up with TRBD1. V lost 10 bases, J lost 1 base, and 5 bases stayed unmatched. This CDR3 contains 13 residues. Germline CDR1 and CDR2: SGHAT and FQDESV (reference sequence). CDR3 DNA sequence: TGTGCCACCGCGACAGGGGCGAACACTGAAGCTTTCTTT. Protein product: CATATGANTEAFF.